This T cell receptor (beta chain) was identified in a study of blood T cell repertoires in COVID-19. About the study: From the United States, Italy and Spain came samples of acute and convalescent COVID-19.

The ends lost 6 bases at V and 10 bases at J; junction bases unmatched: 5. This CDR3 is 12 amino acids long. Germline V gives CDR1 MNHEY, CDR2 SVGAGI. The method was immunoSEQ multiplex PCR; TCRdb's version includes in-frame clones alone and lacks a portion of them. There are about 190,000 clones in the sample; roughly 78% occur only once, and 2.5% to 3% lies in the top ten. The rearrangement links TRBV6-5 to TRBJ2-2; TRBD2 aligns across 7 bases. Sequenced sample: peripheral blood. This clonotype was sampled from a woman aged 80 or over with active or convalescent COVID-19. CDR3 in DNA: TGTGCCAGCAGGTCACTAGCGCCGGAGCTGTTTTTT. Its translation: CASRSLAPELFF.